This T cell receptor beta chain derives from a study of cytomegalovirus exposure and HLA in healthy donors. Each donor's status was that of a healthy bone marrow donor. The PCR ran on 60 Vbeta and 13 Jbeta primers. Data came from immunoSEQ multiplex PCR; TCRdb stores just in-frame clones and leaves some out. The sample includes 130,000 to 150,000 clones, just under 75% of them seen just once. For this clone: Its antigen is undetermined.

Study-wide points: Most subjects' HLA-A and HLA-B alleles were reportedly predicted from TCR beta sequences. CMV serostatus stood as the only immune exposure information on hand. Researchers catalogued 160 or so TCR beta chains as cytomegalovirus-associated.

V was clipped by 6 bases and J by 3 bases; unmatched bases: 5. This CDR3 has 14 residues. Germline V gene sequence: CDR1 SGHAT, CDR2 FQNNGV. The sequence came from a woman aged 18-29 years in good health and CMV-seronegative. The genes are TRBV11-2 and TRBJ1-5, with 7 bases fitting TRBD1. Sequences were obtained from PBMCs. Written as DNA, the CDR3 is TGTGCCAGCAGACAAACAGGGGCCAATCAGCCCCAGCATTTT. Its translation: CASRQTGANQPQHF.